Presented here are 21 T cell receptor beta chains from one specimen sequenced in a study of blood T cell repertoires in COVID-19. The repertoire was sequenced with immunoSEQ multiplex PCR; TCRdb's copy has only in-frame clones and lacks some. The sample lists approximately 54,000 clones, around nine tenths occurring once. The specimen was peripheral blood. The receptors shown here come from a man aged 50-59 years with acute or convalescent COVID-19.

V usage is TRBV11-3 and J usage is TRBJ2-1; no clear D. V lost 5 bases and J lost 6, with 14 bases in between. CDR3 length: 14 residues. The germline gives CDR1 SGHNT, CDR2 YENEEA. The CDR3 nucleotides are TGTGCCAGCAGCCCAACCCCAAACTCCAATGAGCAGTTCTTC. Translating it yields CASSPTPNSNEQFF.

The chain combines TRBV3-1 (or the pseudogene TRBV3-2) with TRBJ1-2; 7 positions agree with TRBD1. This CDR3 region has 22 residues. Germline CDR1 is LGHDT and CDR2 is YNNKEL (reference sequence). Germline trimming cut 0 bases from V and 1 base from J; bases unmatched to any gene: 23. The CDR3 protein is CASSQEWGQPETLLRLNYGYTF. Here the CDR3 DNA reads TGTGCCAGCAGCCAAGAATGGGGACAGCCTGAAACCCTCCTTCGCCTTAACTATGGCTACACCTTC.

The CDR3, as DNA: TGTGCCAGCAGTTTCTACCTCAGGGATACGCAGTATTTT. This codes for CASSFYLRDTQYF. The chain uses TRBV12-3 or TRBV12-4 and TRBJ2-3; D call uncertain. Trimming removed 3 bases at V and 6 bases at J, with 10 bases between. The length of the CDR3 is 13 residues.

The genes are TRBV19 and TRBJ1-1, with no clear D. CDR1 LNHDA and CDR2 SQIVND come from the germline V gene (reference sequence). The CDR3 contains 12 residues. Trimming stripped 3 bases from V and 4 bases from J, with 6 bases between. CDR3: CASSMGRTEAFF. CDR3 coding DNA: TGTGCCAGTAGTATGGGCCGCACTGAAGCTTTCTTT.

The J gene is TRBJ2-7, the V gene TRBV6-5, with a tentative D call TRBD1 (5 bases). Per the germline V gene, CDR1 is MNHEY and CDR2 is SVGAGI. The CDR3 has 15 residues. Trimming pared 2 bases from V and 4 bases from J, leaving 15 bases between. The CDR3 nucleotides read TGTGCCAGCAGTTACCAGGGTTTTTCAGGGTACGAGCAGTACTTC. This codes for CASSYQGFSGYEQYF.

The V and J genes are TRBV15 and TRBJ2-6, with D perhaps TRBD1 (5 bases). Looked up from germline, CDR1 is LNHNV and CDR2 is YYDKDF (reference sequence). Trimming shortened V by 5 bases and J by 0 bases, and 8 bases separated the two germline ends. The CDR3 runs 15 residues. The CDR3 spells CATSLTDSGANVLTF. The CDR3 DNA reads as TGTGCCACCAGCTTGACAGACTCTGGGGCCAACGTCCTGACTTTC.

In its sample, this clone was seen a few times. The chain couples TRBV19 to TRBJ1-2; 12 nucleotides match TRBD1. CDR3 length equals 17 residues. V was pared by 5 bases and J by 4 bases, with 11 bases of the junction left unmatched. CDR1 is LNHDA and CDR2 is SQIVND in the germline V gene (reference sequence). The CDR3 loop reads CASSAPPGQGASYGYTF. The CDR3 DNA follows: TGTGCCAGTAGTGCCCCCCCGGGACAGGGGGCGAGCTATGGCTACACCTTC.

This rearrangement joins TRBV2 to TRBJ2-5; the match to TRBD2 covers 8 bases. There are 15 residues in the CDR3. Losses at the gene ends were 6 bases for V and 4 bases for J; bases not matched to a gene: 10. In germline, CDR1 is SNHLY, CDR2 FYNNEI. The CDR3 sequence is CASRRGVAGIETQYF. The DNA of the CDR3 is TGTGCCAGCAGAAGGGGGGTAGCGGGGATAGAGACCCAGTACTTC.

The chain has TRBV10-3 and TRBJ1-1; 9 bases map to TRBD1. The CDR3 contains 14 residues. Germline values: CDR1 ENHRY, CDR2 SYGVKD. The V and J ends lost 7 bases and 4 bases, in that order; junction bases with no gene match: 7. The CDR3 region is CAIIPGQGFTEAFF. DNA of the CDR3: TGTGCCATCATCCCGGGACAGGGATTCACTGAAGCTTTCTTT.

The genes are TRBV5-1 and TRBJ1-3; perhaps TRBD1 as D (6 bases). The CDR3 consists of 16 residues. The ends were cut back, 0 bases at V and 0 bases at J, with 10 bases in the middle. The germline V gene encodes CDR1 SGHRS and CDR2 YFSETQ. The CDR3 DNA is TGCGCCAGCAGCTTGGAAGGGACATCCTCTGGAAACACCATATATTTT. Translating gives CASSLEGTSSGNTIYF.

The chain uses TRBV7-3 and TRBJ2-1, with 13 positions matching TRBD2. The germline gives CDR1 SGHTA, CDR2 FQGTGA. This CDR3 is 15 amino acids long. V dropped 4 bases and J dropped 8; count of bases not matched to a gene: 5. The CDR3 DNA sequence: TGTGCCAGCAGCTCTGGACTAGCGGGGGTACATGAGCAGTTCTTC. It translates to CASSSGLAGVHEQFF. The whole variable domain, remainder taken from reference TRBV7-3 and TRBJ2-1, is GAGVSQTPSNKVTEKGKYVELRCDPISGHTALYWYRQSLGQGPEFLIYFQGTGAADDSGLPNDRFFAVRPEGSVSTLKIQRTERGDSAVYLCASSSGLAGVHEQFFGPGTRLTVL.

The chain links TRBV21-1 to TRBJ2-7; the DNA was not compared with TRBD2, the D call given in the table. TRBV21-1 is a pseudogene. This CDR3 contains 20 residues. CDR3 bases: TGTGCCAGCAGCAAAGGCCGGCTCGAGAGACAGACTAGCGGCACCTACGAGCAGTACTTC. Its translation is CASSKGRLERQTSGTYEQYF.

The chain couples TRBV6-5 to TRBJ1-4, with D tentatively TRBD1 (5 bases). The CDR3 extends over 15 amino acids. The V and J ends lost 9 bases and 3 bases respectively, with 17 bases between them. CDR1 and CDR2 from the germline V gene are MNHEY and SVGAGI. The CDR3 region has the DNA TGTGCCAGTAAAAAACGGGGGAGCCCTAATGAAAAACTGTTTTTT. Protein product: CASKKRGSPNEKLFF.

CDR3 in DNA: TGTGCCAGCAGTTTGGCTAGCGGGAGTGGTCAAGAGACCCAGTACTTC. Its protein product is CASSLASGSGQETQYF. The chain has TRBV28 and TRBJ2-5; 10 nucleotides line up with TRBD2. The CDR3 extends over 16 amino acids. Germline V gene data show CDR1 as MDHEN and CDR2 as SYDVKM. V trimming: 3 bases; J trimming: 2 bases; junction bases outside the gene matches: 6.

The chain joins TRBV19 to TRBJ1-3; D might be TRBD1 (5 bases). CDR3 size: 13 residues. V was pared by 7 bases and J by 5 bases, with 12 bases between. The V gene's germline CDR1 is LNHDA and CDR2 SQIVND (reference sequence). CDR3: CASTQAGRNTIYF. CDR3 in DNA: TGTGCCAGTACGCAAGCAGGGCGAAACACCATATATTTT.

V usage is TRBV5-1 and J usage is TRBJ2-2; possibly TRBD2 for D (5 bases). Germline V gene lookup returns CDR1 SGHRS and CDR2 YFSETQ. CDR3 size: 13 residues. The ends were cut back, 7 bases at V and 5 bases at J, with 12 bases in the middle. DNA of the CDR3: TGCGCCAGCTTTCATAGGGAGACCGGGGAGCTGTTTTTT. Translated, it gives CASFHRETGELFF.

V is TRBV2 and J is TRBJ2-5; TRBD2 agrees at 12 bases. V was clipped by 3 bases and J by 1 base; unmatched bases: 6. Looked up from germline, CDR1 is SNHLY and CDR2 is FYNNEI. This CDR3 is built from 17 residues. The chain's CDR3 is CASSEPRTSGIQETQYF. The CDR3 DNA reads TGTGCCAGCAGTGAGCCTAGGACTAGCGGGATCCAAGAGACCCAGTACTTC.

In this sample, this clone turned up once. This chain joins TRBV6-5 and TRBJ1-1; maybe TRBD1 (6 bases). CDR3 length: 15 amino acids. CDR1 MNHEY and CDR2 SVGAGI come from the germline V gene. V lost 2 bases and J lost 2, with 12 bases in between. CDR3 DNA sequence: TGTGCCAGCAGTTACGGGGGCAGGGTCAACACTGAAGCTTTCTTT. This encodes CASSYGGRVNTEAFF.

V and J are TRBV5-1 and TRBJ2-4, with D possibly being TRBD1 (6 bases). Germline assignment: CDR1 SGHRS and CDR2 YFSETQ. This CDR3 is built from 16 residues. V gave up 0 bases and J gave up 3 bases, with 13 bases separating them. CDR3 DNA: TGCGCCAGCAGCTTGGGTCAGGGGTACGACAAAAACATTCAGTACTTC. Its translation is CASSLGQGYDKNIQYF.

This chain uses TRBV4-2 with TRBJ2-7, with TRBD2 identical over 7 bases. V was pared by 0 bases and J by 0 bases, with 5 bases of the junction left unmatched. CDR1 and CDR2 from the germline V gene are LGHNA and YNFKEQ. The CDR3 extends over 16 amino acids. The CDR3 DNA is TGTGCCAGCAGCCAAGATTATAGGGACTACTCCTACGAGCAGTACTTC. It encodes CASSQDYRDYSYEQYF.

The chain employs TRBV5-1 and TRBJ2-5; D is possibly TRBD2 (6 bases). The germline V and J ends were trimmed by 4 bases and 5 bases, with 18 bases remaining between them. The CDR3 sequence is 15 residues long. Germline-derived CDR1 and CDR2 are SGHRS and YFSETQ. Here the CDR3 reads CASSTGTPAGETQYF. The DNA of the CDR3 is TGCGCCAGCAGCACCGGGACTCCGGCGGGTGAGACCCAGTACTTC.